This T cell receptor beta chain appears in the sequencing data of a study of beta chain bispecific antibodies for T cell cancers. Study-level information: Surviving healthy donor T cells from leukemia-line and bispecific antibody cocultures were TRBV-sequenced for family depletion. The leukemia lines expressed TRBV12-3 (Jurkat) and TRBV5-5 (HPB-ALL). Overall study results and limits: TRBV5-6, highly similar to TRBV5-5, is cross-recognized by anti-TRBV5-5 antibody. In these mixed samples, most targeted TRBV reads derived from the leukemia cell line.

Libraries carried unique molecular identifiers used for clonotype counts. TCRdb re-called the 5' RACE reads through MiXCR, storing one row per CDR3 protein. Of just over 20,000 distinct CDR3 sequences listed, roughly 2.6% are singletons. Blood mononuclear cells were expanded for roughly 3 days using either OKT3 anti-CD3 antibody or CD3/CD28 beads. Germline V gene lookup returns CDR1 KGHSH and CDR2 LQKENI. The V segment lost 6 bases and the J segment 0 bases; nucleotides outside the gene matches: 9. The CDR3 covers 16 residues. This clonotype occurred many times. Its target is unknown. The chain employs TRBV18 and TRBJ2-3, with 7 bases identical to TRBD2. The receptor comes from a human donor in good health. Some clones in this sample may be carry-over from other donors' samples. Source material: healthy donor T cells cultured with leukemia cells. The CDR3 DNA reads TGTGCCAGCTCCCTACAGCGGGGCTCTAGCACAGATACGCAGTATTTT. Its protein product is CASSLQRGSSTDTQYF. Filled out from reference TRBV18 and TRBJ2-3, the complete variable domain reads NAGVMQNPRHLVRRRGQEARLRCSPMKGHSHVYWYRQLPEEGLKFMVYLQKENIIDESGMPKERFSAEFPKEGPSILRIQQVVRGDSAAYFCASSLQRGSSTDTQYFGPGTRLTVL.